These T cell receptor beta chains were read from a single sample in a study of blood T cell repertoires in COVID-19. The data were produced by immunoSEQ multiplex PCR, yet TCRdb's version contains in-frame clones alone and is incomplete. The sample has around 92,000 clones, 89% seen once. Sequenced sample: peripheral blood. These receptor sequences come from a woman aged 80 or over with active COVID-19. Both conserved end residues are part of each CDR3. A D gene is named only where the DNA matches it firmly. Clone sizes are given selectively: once, few, many, or a class where the clone is expanded.

V: TRBV27
D: TRBD1
J: TRBJ2-4
length: 14
size: -
DNA: TGTGCCAGCAGTTCCGGACAGGGGAAAAACATTCAGTACTTC
CDR3: CASSSGQGKNIQYF

V: TRBV19
D: TRBD2
J: TRBJ2-7
length: 15
size: few
DNA: TGTGCCAGTAGACCGACTAGCGGGAGCTCCTACGAGCAGTACTTC
CDR3: CASRPTSGSSYEQYF

V: TRBV7-9
D: TRBD1
J: TRBJ1-1
length: 15
size: -
DNA: TGTGCCAGCAGCTTACGACAGGGGGGAAACACTGAAGCTTTCTTT
CDR3: CASSLRQGGNTEAFF

V: TRBV7-9
D: TRBD2
J: TRBJ2-3
length: 15
size: -
DNA: TGTGCCAGCAAGCGACTAGCGGGAGGCCCAGATACGCAGTATTTT
CDR3: CASKRLAGGPDTQYF

V: TRBV7-9
D: -
J: TRBJ1-4
length: 16
size: -
DNA: TGTGCCAGCAGCTTAGGGGCAGCATCAACTAATGAAAAACTGTTTTTT
CDR3: CASSLGAASTNEKLFF

V: TRBV7-2
D: TRBD1
J: TRBJ1-2
length: 13
size: -
DNA: TGTGCCAGCAGCTCGACAGGGTTCTATGGCTACACCTTC
CDR3: CASSSTGFYGYTF

V: TRBV5-1
D: TRBD1
J: TRBJ2-7
length: 16
size: -
DNA: TGCGCCAGCAAATTAATAGCCGGGACAGGAGATTACGAGCAGTACTTC
CDR3: CASKLIAGTGDYEQYF

V: TRBV27
D: TRBD2
J: TRBJ2-5
length: 15
size: -
DNA: TGTGCCAGCAGTGCGCTAGCGGGGAATAAAGAGACCCAGTACTTC
CDR3: CASSALAGNKETQYF

V: TRBV29-1
D: -
J: TRBJ1-4
length: 13
size: -
DNA: TGCAGCGTCTCAGAGGGTTTAGGTGAAAAACTGTTTTTT
CDR3: CSVSEGLGEKLFF

V: TRBV7-2
D: -
J: TRBJ2-1
length: 14
size: once
DNA: TGTGCCAGCTCCGACGGACTACCGTACAATGAGCAGTTCTTC
CDR3: CASSDGLPYNEQFF

V: TRBV15
D: -
J: TRBJ2-1
length: 16
size: -
DNA: TGTGCCACCAGTGGGGGGGGCGGGGATTTTCTCAATGAGCAGTTCTTC
CDR3: CATSGGGGDFLNEQFF

V: TRBV9
D: -
J: TRBJ2-5
length: 14
size: -
DNA: TGTGCCAGCAGCGTAGCCTGGGGGAGGGAGACCCAGTACTTC
CDR3: CASSVAWGRETQYF

V: TRBV7-3
D: TRBD2
J: TRBJ2-7
length: 14
size: -
DNA: TGTGCCAGCAGCTTAGCGGGAGGGGCCTACGAGCAGTACTTC
CDR3: CASSLAGGAYEQYF

V: TRBV21-1
D: -
J: TRBJ2-1
length: 15
size: once
DNA: TGTGCCATTCCCCCCGGGACTAGCGGGTGGAATGAGCAGTTCTTC
CDR3: CAIPPGTSGWNEQFF

V: TRBV15
D: -
J: TRBJ1-1
length: 15
size: -
DNA: TGTGCCACCAGCAGAGATAACAGCCCGAACACTGAAGCTTTCTTT
CDR3: CATSRDNSPNTEAFF

V: TRBV6-6
D: TRBD1
J: TRBJ2-1
length: 11
size: -
DNA: TGTGCCAGCAGTGACGAGGGGGCAAAGTTCTTC
CDR3: CASSDEGAKFF

V: TRBV24-1
D: TRBD2
J: TRBJ2-2
length: 16
size: -
DNA: TGTGCCACCAGTGAACCGACTAGCGGGAGGTCGGGGGAGCTGTTTTTT
CDR3: CATSEPTSGRSGELFF

V: TRBV5-4
D: TRBD2
J: TRBJ2-3
length: 16
size: -
DNA: TGTGCCAGCAGCTCGGGTGGACTAGCGGGTATGGATACGCAGTATTTT
CDR3: CASSSGGLAGMDTQYF

V: TRBV6-1
D: -
J: TRBJ2-1
length: 13
size: -
DNA: TGTGCCAGCAGTGAGGGAGCGACAGGTTGGCAGTTCTTC
CDR3: CASSEGATGWQFF

V: TRBV5-4
D: TRBD2
J: TRBJ2-1
length: 14
size: -
DNA: TGTGCCAGCAGCTTGCTCGGACTAGCACGTGAGCAGTTCTTC
CDR3: CASSLLGLAREQFF

V: TRBV9
D: TRBD1
J: TRBJ2-5
length: 18
size: -
DNA: TGTGCCAGCAGCGCCCAGGGGGCTGGCATCGGGAGCCAAGAGACCCAGTACTTC
CDR3: CASSAQGAGIGSQETQYF

V: TRBV20-1
D: TRBD2
J: TRBJ2-1
length: 11
size: -
DNA: TGCAGTGGAGCGGGAGGGGGTGAGCAGTTCTTC
CDR3: CSGAGGGEQFF

V: TRBV14
D: TRBD2
J: TRBJ2-3
length: 16
size: -
DNA: TGTGCCAGCAGCCAACCTAGGACTAGAGCTCTCGATACGCAGTATTTT
CDR3: CASSQPRTRALDTQYF

V: TRBV19
D: -
J: TRBJ1-4
length: 15
size: -
DNA: TGTGCCAGTAGTAGAGACAGGACAACTAATGAAAAACTGTTTTTT
CDR3: CASSRDRTTNEKLFF

V: TRBV9
D: -
J: TRBJ2-1
length: 15
size: -
DNA: TGTGCCAGCAGCGCCTCCGGGATTTCCTACAATGAGCAGTTCTTC
CDR3: CASSASGISYNEQFF

V: TRBV5-1
D: -
J: TRBJ2-7
length: 14
size: -
DNA: TGCGCCAGCAGCCTGGAAAGTACAGGGTCTCAGGCCTACTTC
CDR3: CASSLESTGSQAYF

V: TRBV4-1
D: -
J: TRBJ2-1
length: 13
size: once
DNA: TGCGCCAGCAGCCAAGGTAACGGTAATGAGCAGTTCTTC
CDR3: CASSQGNGNEQFF

V: TRBV5-6
D: -
J: TRBJ1-1
length: 17
size: -
DNA: TGTGCCAGCAGCCCGTTACAGGGAGTTGGGTCAAACACTGAAGCTTTCTTT
CDR3: CASSPLQGVGSNTEAFF

V: TRBV5-1
D: TRBD2
J: TRBJ2-7
length: 15
size: -
DNA: TGCGCCAGCAGCCCCCCCCTAGCGGGAGTGGGAGAGCAGTACTTC
CDR3: CASSPPLAGVGEQYF

V: TRBV6-2/TRBV6-3
D: TRBD2
J: TRBJ2-7
length: 17
size: -
DNA: TGTGCCAGCAGTTACCCCCGCTATAGCGGGAGGTCCCACGAGCAGTACTTC
CDR3: CASSYPRYSGRSHEQYF

V: TRBV15
D: TRBD1
J: TRBJ1-5
length: 17
size: -
DNA: TGTGCCACCAGCAGACTTAAGGGGACAGGGGGCAATCAGCCCCAGCATTTT
CDR3: CATSRLKGTGGNQPQHF

V: TRBV9
D: TRBD2
J: TRBJ2-7
length: 16
size: few
DNA: TGTGCCAGCAGCGGAGCGGGAGAAATTGGGTCCTACGAGCAGTACTTC
CDR3: CASSGAGEIGSYEQYF

V: TRBV10-3
D: TRBD1
J: TRBJ1-1
length: 16
size: -
DNA: TGTGCCATCAGTGGGACTCTTCGGACAGGGGGAACTGAAGCTTTCTTT
CDR3: CAISGTLRTGGTEAFF

V: TRBV19
D: TRBD2
J: TRBJ2-7
length: 16
size: -
DNA: TGTGCCAGTAGACCCCACCGGACTAGCGGGAGGGGCGAGCAGTACTTC
CDR3: CASRPHRTSGRGEQYF

V: TRBV7-8
D: TRBD2
J: TRBJ2-5
length: 15
size: -
DNA: TGTGCCAGCAGCTTAGGGGCGGGAGGGGTGAAGACCCAGTACTTC
CDR3: CASSLGAGGVKTQYF

V: TRBV10-3
D: TRBD2
J: TRBJ2-3
length: 17
size: -
DNA: TGTGCCATCAGTGAGTCGAGGCTAGCGGCATCCACAGATACGCAGTATTTT
CDR3: CAISESRLAASTDTQYF

V: TRBV15
D: -
J: TRBJ2-1
length: 15
size: once
DNA: TGTGCCACCAGCAGAGAGGTGAGCTCCTACAATGAGCAGTTCTTC
CDR3: CATSREVSSYNEQFF

V: TRBV11-2
D: -
J: TRBJ2-3
length: 13
size: -
DNA: TGTGCCAGCAGTTCTACCACGACAGATACGCAGTATTTT
CDR3: CASSSTTTDTQYF

V: TRBV3-1/TRBV3-2
D: -
J: TRBJ2-1
length: 15
size: -
DNA: TGTGCCAGCAGCCCTTCGGTCCCCTTTTACAATGAGCAGTTCTTC
CDR3: CASSPSVPFYNEQFF

V: TRBV4-2
D: TRBD1
J: TRBJ2-7
length: 17
size: once
DNA: TGTGCCAGCAGCCAAGAGGGGGGACAGGGGATTGCGTACGAGCAGTACTTC
CDR3: CASSQEGGQGIAYEQYF

V: TRBV7-2
D: -
J: TRBJ2-1
length: 15
size: -
DNA: TGTGCCAGCAGCTTTCAAACGGGGTCCGGTAATGAGCAGTTCTTC
CDR3: CASSFQTGSGNEQFF